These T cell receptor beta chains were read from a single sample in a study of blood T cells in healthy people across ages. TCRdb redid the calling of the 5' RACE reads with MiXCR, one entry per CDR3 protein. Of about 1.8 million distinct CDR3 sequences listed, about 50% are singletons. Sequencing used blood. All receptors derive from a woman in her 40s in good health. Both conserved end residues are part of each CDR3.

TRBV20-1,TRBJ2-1,CRALTGEQFF
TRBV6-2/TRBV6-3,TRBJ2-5,CASRPAGTGGNEQYF
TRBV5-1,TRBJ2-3,CASRGGARDTDTQYF
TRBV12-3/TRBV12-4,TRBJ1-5,CASSGTGPQHF
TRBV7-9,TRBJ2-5,CASSHGGYQETQYF
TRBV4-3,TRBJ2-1,CASSQDPLAGSSYNEQFF
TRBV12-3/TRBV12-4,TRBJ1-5,CASSRMTGGHQPQHF
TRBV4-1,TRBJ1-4,CASSQAQGWEKLFF
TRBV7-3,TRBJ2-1,CASSLIGLGNEQFF
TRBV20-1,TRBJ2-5,CSATGGKTQYF